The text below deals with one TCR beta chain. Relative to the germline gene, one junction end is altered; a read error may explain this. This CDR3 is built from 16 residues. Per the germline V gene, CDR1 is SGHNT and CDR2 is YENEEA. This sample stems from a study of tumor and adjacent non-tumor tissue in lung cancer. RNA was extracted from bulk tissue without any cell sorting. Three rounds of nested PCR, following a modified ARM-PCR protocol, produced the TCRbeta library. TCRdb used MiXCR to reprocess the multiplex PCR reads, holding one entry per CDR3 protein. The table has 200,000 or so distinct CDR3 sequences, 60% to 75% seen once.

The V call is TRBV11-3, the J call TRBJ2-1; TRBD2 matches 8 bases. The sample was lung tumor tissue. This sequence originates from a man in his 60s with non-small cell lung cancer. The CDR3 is CASSVSGTSGRHEQLF. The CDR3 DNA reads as TGTGCCAGCAGCGTATCCGGGACTAGTGGGAGACATGAGCAGCTCTTC.